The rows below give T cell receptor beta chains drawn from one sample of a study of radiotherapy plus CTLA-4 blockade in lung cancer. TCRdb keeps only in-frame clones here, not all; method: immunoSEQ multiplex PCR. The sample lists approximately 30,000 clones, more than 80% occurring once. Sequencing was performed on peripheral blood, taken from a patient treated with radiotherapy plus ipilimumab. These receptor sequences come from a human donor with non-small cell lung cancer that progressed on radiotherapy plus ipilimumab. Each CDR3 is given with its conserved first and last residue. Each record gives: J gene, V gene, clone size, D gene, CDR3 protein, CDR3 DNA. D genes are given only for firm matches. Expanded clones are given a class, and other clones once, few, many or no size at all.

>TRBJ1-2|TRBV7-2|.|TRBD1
CASSLAITGDGGYTF
TGTGCCAGCAGCTTAGCAATAACAGGGGATGGTGGCTACACCTTC
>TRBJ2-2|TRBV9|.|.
CASRSNSLNTGELFF
TGTGCCAGCAGATCGAACAGCCTGAACACCGGGGAGCTGTTTTTT
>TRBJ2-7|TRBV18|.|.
CASSPGVVYEQYF
TGTGCCAGCTCACCCGGGGTTGTCTACGAGCAGTACTTC
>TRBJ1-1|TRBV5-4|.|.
CASSLVQITMNTEAFF
TGTGCCAGCAGCTTGGTCCAGATTACTATGAACACTGAAGCTTTCTTT
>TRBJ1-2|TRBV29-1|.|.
CSVEMAGMDGYTF
TGCAGCGTTGAAATGGCAGGGATGGATGGCTACACCTTC
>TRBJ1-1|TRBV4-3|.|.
CASSQVYGGNTEAFF
TGCGCCAGCAGCCAAGTTTACGGAGGGAACACTGAAGCTTTCTTT
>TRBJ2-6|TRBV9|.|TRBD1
CASSVYWGRQGASSGANVLTF
TGTGCCAGCAGCGTATATTGGGGCCGACAGGGGGCAAGCTCTGGGGCCAACGTCCTGACTTTC
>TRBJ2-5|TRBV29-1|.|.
CSVGGGREGATETQYF
TGCAGCGTTGGAGGGGGTCGGGAGGGGGCTACGGAGACCCAGTACTTC
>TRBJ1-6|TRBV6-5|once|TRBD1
CASSYPSQGALSPLHF
TGTGCCAGCAGTTACCCTAGCCAGGGGGCGCTTTCACCCCTCCACTTT
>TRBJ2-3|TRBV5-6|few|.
CASSLGVGVAGDTQYF
TGTGCCAGCAGCTTGGGGGTCGGGGTTGCAGGAGATACGCAGTATTTT
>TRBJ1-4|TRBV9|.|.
CASSPRGGVSNEKLFF
TGTGCCAGCAGCCCCAGGGGAGGGGTCTCTAATGAAAAACTGTTTTTT
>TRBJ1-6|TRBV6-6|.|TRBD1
CASSYWWAGGLGPLHF
TGTGCCAGCAGTTACTGGTGGGCAGGGGGCTTGGGACCCCTCCACTTT
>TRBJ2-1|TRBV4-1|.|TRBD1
CASSLLGTGVDEQFF
TGCGCCAGCAGCCTCCTAGGGACAGGGGTCGATGAGCAGTTCTTC
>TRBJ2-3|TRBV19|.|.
CAKGGEGESDTQYF
TGTGCCAAGGGGGGGGAGGGGGAATCAGATACGCAGTATTTT
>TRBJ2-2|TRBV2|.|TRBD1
CASSADRGTRTGELFF
TGTGCCAGCAGTGCCGACAGGGGAACGAGGACCGGGGAGCTGTTTTTT
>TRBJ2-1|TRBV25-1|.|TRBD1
CASTNRGLIYNEQFF
TGTGCCAGCACCAACAGGGGGTTAATCTACAATGAGCAGTTCTTC
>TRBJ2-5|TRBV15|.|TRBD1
CATSRGRQGNQETQYF
TGTGCCACCAGCAGGGGAAGACAGGGCAACCAAGAGACCCAGTACTTC
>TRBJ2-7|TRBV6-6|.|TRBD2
CASSLTSGGAYEQYF
TGTGCCAGCAGCCTCACTAGCGGGGGTGCCTACGAGCAGTACTTC
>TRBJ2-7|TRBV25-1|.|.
CASSIRGAGDHEQYF
TGTGCCAGCAGTATTCGGGGGGCCGGAGACCACGAGCAGTACTTC
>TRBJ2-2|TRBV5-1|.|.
CASSLSGNTGELFF
TGCGCCAGCAGCTTGTCAGGGAATACCGGGGAGCTGTTTTTT
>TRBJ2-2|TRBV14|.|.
CASSSRVNTGELFF
TGTGCCAGCAGCTCCCGGGTGAACACCGGGGAGCTGTTTTTT
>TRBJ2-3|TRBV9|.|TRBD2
CASSVDPSGGLRTDTQYF
TGTGCCAGCAGCGTAGATCCTAGCGGGGGCCTACGCACAGATACGCAGTATTTT
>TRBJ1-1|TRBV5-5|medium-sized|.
CASSLEGRGEAFF
TGTGCCAGCAGCTTGGAGGGGAGGGGGGAAGCTTTCTTT
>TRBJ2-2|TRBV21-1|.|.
CASSRYLANTGLTGELFF
TGTGCCAGCAGTCGATATTTAGCTAACACAGGCTTGACCGGGGAGCTGTTTTTT
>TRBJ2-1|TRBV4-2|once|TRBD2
CASSQDFGLAGGYEQFF
TGTGCCAGCAGCCAAGATTTTGGACTAGCGGGGGGCTATGAGCAGTTCTTC
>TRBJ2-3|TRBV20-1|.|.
CSARHTDTQYF
TGCAGTGCTAGACACACAGATACGCAGTATTTT
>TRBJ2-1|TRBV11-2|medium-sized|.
CASSPQEALTGNEQFF
TGTGCCAGCAGCCCCCAGGAGGCCCTAACGGGGAATGAGCAGTTCTTC
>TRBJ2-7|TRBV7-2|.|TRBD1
CASSFSRTGTYEQYF
TGTGCCAGCAGCTTTTCGCGGACAGGGACCTACGAGCAGTACTTC
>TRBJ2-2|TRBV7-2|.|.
CASSRRGELFF
TGTGCCAGCAGCCGCCGAGGAGAGCTGTTTTTT
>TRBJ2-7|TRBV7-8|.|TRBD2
CASSPYVGGGLNEQYF
TGTGCCAGCAGCCCCTACGTGGGCGGGGGGTTAAACGAGCAGTACTTC
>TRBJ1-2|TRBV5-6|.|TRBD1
CASSPGDRPNYGYTF
TGTGCCAGCAGCCCCGGGGACAGGCCTAACTATGGCTACACCTTC
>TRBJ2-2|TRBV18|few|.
CASSPPGQGGTGELFF
TGTGCCAGCTCACCACCGGGTCAGGGTGGCACCGGGGAGCTGTTTTTT
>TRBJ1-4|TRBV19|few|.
CASSSWRTATNEKLFF
TGTGCCAGTAGTTCCTGGAGGACTGCAACTAATGAAAAACTGTTTTTT